The entry below gives a single T cell receptor (beta chain) sequence along with its context. Its antigen remains unknown. Vbeta (60) and Jbeta (13) primers were used in the PCR. Generated by immunoSEQ multiplex PCR, the TCRdb table keeps only in-frame clones and is missing some. The sample lists about 170,000 clones; roughly 70% were seen once. This entry comes from a study of cytomegalovirus exposure and HLA in healthy donors. General observations from the study: 150 to 200 TCR beta chains were listed as cytomegalovirus-associated.

CDR1 MGHRA and CDR2 YSYEKL come from the germline V gene. This CDR3 region has 14 residues. Trimming removed 3 bases from V and 7 bases from J; junction bases left unmatched: 5. The sample consisted of PBMCs. The receptor's source is a girl aged 10 to 17 in good health and CMV-seronegative. This chain uses TRBV4-1 with TRBJ1-4; the match to TRBD1 covers 7 bases. CDR3 loop: CASSHRQGGEKLFF. CDR3 coding DNA: TGCGCCAGCAGCCACCGACAGGGCGGTGAAAAACTGTTTTTT.